The rows below give T cell receptor beta chains drawn from one sample of a study of blood T cell repertoires in COVID-19. The data were produced by immunoSEQ multiplex PCR, yet TCRdb's version contains in-frame clones alone and is incomplete. Of more than 55,000 clones in the sample, roughly 88% were seen once. The sequenced material came from peripheral blood. The source of these receptors is a woman between 65 and 79 years old with acute or convalescent COVID-19. Both conserved end residues are part of each CDR3. The order of the fields is V gene, D gene, clone size, J gene, CDR3 DNA, CDR3 protein. D genes are given only for firm matches. Size values are once, few and many counts, or a class for expanded clones, and some rows have none.

v_call: TRBV7-2
d_call: NA
clone_size: NA
j_call: TRBJ1-1
cdr3_nt: TGTGCCAGCAGCTTAGGGGGCTCGAACACTGAAGCTTTCTTT
cdr3_aa: CASSLGGSNTEAFF

v_call: TRBV27
d_call: NA
clone_size: few
j_call: TRBJ2-4
cdr3_nt: TGTGCCAGCAAAGGGGATAGGAACCGGGACATTCAGTACTTC
cdr3_aa: CASKGDRNRDIQYF

v_call: TRBV12-5
d_call: NA
clone_size: once
j_call: TRBJ1-1
cdr3_nt: TGTGCTAGTGGTTTGGTACGAGGGTTTCACACTGAAGCTTTCTTT
cdr3_aa: CASGLVRGFHTEAFF

v_call: TRBV29-1
d_call: NA
clone_size: NA
j_call: TRBJ2-1
cdr3_nt: TGCAGCGTTCCTTTCTCCTACAATGAGCAGTTCTTC
cdr3_aa: CSVPFSYNEQFF

v_call: TRBV7-3
d_call: TRBD1
clone_size: once
j_call: TRBJ2-7
cdr3_nt: TGTGCCAGCAGCCCCCAAGGGGGCCAGTACGAGCAGTACTTC
cdr3_aa: CASSPQGGQYEQYF

v_call: TRBV19
d_call: TRBD2
clone_size: NA
j_call: TRBJ2-1
cdr3_nt: TGTGCCAGTAGTATCCTAGCGGGATTTCTAAATGAGCAGTTCTTC
cdr3_aa: CASSILAGFLNEQFF

v_call: TRBV3-1/TRBV3-2
d_call: TRBD1
clone_size: few
j_call: TRBJ1-5
cdr3_nt: TGTGCCAGCAGCCTCGGACAGGGCAATCAGCCCCAGCATTTT
cdr3_aa: CASSLGQGNQPQHF

v_call: TRBV4-3
d_call: TRBD1
clone_size: NA
j_call: TRBJ1-6
cdr3_nt: TGCGCCAGCAGCTACAGTCCCAGGGGGGATAATTCACCCCTCCACTTT
cdr3_aa: CASSYSPRGDNSPLHF

v_call: TRBV28
d_call: NA
clone_size: NA
j_call: TRBJ1-4
cdr3_nt: TGTGCCAGCAGTTTACCCAGATCAGATGAAAAACTGTTTTTT
cdr3_aa: CASSLPRSDEKLFF

v_call: TRBV5-5
d_call: NA
clone_size: few
j_call: TRBJ2-7
cdr3_nt: TGTGCCAGCAGACAGCGGTGGCAGCAACAATACGAGCAGTACTTC
cdr3_aa: CASRQRWQQQYEQYF

v_call: TRBV3-1/TRBV3-2
d_call: TRBD2
clone_size: NA
j_call: TRBJ2-7
cdr3_nt: TGTGCCAGCAGCTTTTGGACTAGCGGGAACGAGCAGTACTTC
cdr3_aa: CASSFWTSGNEQYF

v_call: TRBV24-1
d_call: NA
clone_size: NA
j_call: TRBJ1-4
cdr3_nt: TGTGCCACCAGTGACGGTGCAACTAATGAAAAACTGTTTTTT
cdr3_aa: CATSDGATNEKLFF

v_call: TRBV30
d_call: NA
clone_size: NA
j_call: TRBJ1-5
cdr3_nt: TGTGCCTGGAGTGGCCTGGCGGGCAATCAGCCCCAGCATTTT
cdr3_aa: CAWSGLAGNQPQHF

v_call: TRBV2
d_call: NA
clone_size: NA
j_call: TRBJ1-1
cdr3_nt: TGTGCCTCCAGGGCGGAGAACACTGAAGCTTTCTTT
cdr3_aa: CASRAENTEAFF

v_call: TRBV6-5
d_call: NA
clone_size: once
j_call: TRBJ2-5
cdr3_nt: TGTGCCAGCAGTCCTCTCAGGAGGGACGAGACCCAGTACTTC
cdr3_aa: CASSPLRRDETQYF

v_call: TRBV20-1
d_call: NA
clone_size: NA
j_call: TRBJ1-2
cdr3_nt: TGCAGTGCTAGTCTCCCCCTTTCCAACTATGGCTACACCTTC
cdr3_aa: CSASLPLSNYGYTF

v_call: TRBV27
d_call: NA
clone_size: NA
j_call: TRBJ2-1
cdr3_nt: TGTGCCAGCAGGAAGGAGGGGGCCAGGTACAATGAGCAGTTCTTC
cdr3_aa: CASRKEGARYNEQFF

v_call: TRBV24-1
d_call: NA
clone_size: NA
j_call: TRBJ1-2
cdr3_nt: TGTGCCACCAGTGAGCCGCCCGGAGAGGCCTACACCTTC
cdr3_aa: CATSEPPGEAYTF

v_call: TRBV10-3
d_call: TRBD1
clone_size: NA
j_call: TRBJ1-5
cdr3_nt: TGTGCCATCAGTGGGACAGGGGCCGATGTAGGCCCCCAGCATTTT
cdr3_aa: CAISGTGADVGPQHF

v_call: TRBV7-9
d_call: TRBD1
clone_size: NA
j_call: TRBJ1-1
cdr3_nt: TGTGCCAGCAGCTCACTACAGGGGACTGAAGCTTTCTTT
cdr3_aa: CASSSLQGTEAFF

v_call: TRBV18
d_call: NA
clone_size: NA
j_call: TRBJ2-7
cdr3_nt: TGTGCCAGCTCACCAGGGGGGACCTACGAGCAGTACTTC
cdr3_aa: CASSPGGTYEQYF

v_call: TRBV5-6
d_call: NA
clone_size: few
j_call: TRBJ1-3
cdr3_nt: TGTGCCAGCAGCTTGGTCGCAGCTAGAGACACCATATATTTT
cdr3_aa: CASSLVAARDTIYF

v_call: TRBV19
d_call: TRBD2
clone_size: NA
j_call: TRBJ2-4
cdr3_nt: TGTGCCAGTAGTATTAGGGGGCTAGCGGGATGGGATAAAGCCAAAAACATTCAGTACTTC
cdr3_aa: CASSIRGLAGWDKAKNIQYF

v_call: TRBV30
d_call: NA
clone_size: NA
j_call: TRBJ1-5
cdr3_nt: TGTGCCTGGAGCCCTAGGATGGGCAGGGGAGGCAATCAGCCCCAGCATTTT
cdr3_aa: CAWSPRMGRGGNQPQHF

v_call: TRBV6-2/TRBV6-3
d_call: NA
clone_size: NA
j_call: TRBJ2-7
cdr3_nt: TGTGCCAGCAGTTATCCCTCCCTCGTCGAGCAGTACTTC
cdr3_aa: CASSYPSLVEQYF

v_call: TRBV5-6
d_call: TRBD1
clone_size: NA
j_call: TRBJ1-5
cdr3_nt: TGTGCCAGCAGCCTTACGGGACAGGGGGCTCGGCAGCCCCAGCATTTT
cdr3_aa: CASSLTGQGARQPQHF

v_call: TRBV19
d_call: TRBD2
clone_size: NA
j_call: TRBJ2-2
cdr3_nt: TGTGCCACTGGGACTAGCGGGAGAACCGGGGAGCTGTTTTTT
cdr3_aa: CATGTSGRTGELFF

v_call: TRBV20-1
d_call: NA
clone_size: once
j_call: TRBJ1-1
cdr3_nt: TGCAGTGCTGTCCGGGGGACTGAAGCTTTCTTT
cdr3_aa: CSAVRGTEAFF

v_call: TRBV11-3
d_call: NA
clone_size: NA
j_call: TRBJ1-1
cdr3_nt: TGTGCCAGCAGCCCCCGGGGGGGCGCTGAAGCTTTCTTT
cdr3_aa: CASSPRGGAEAFF

v_call: TRBV29-1
d_call: NA
clone_size: NA
j_call: TRBJ1-1
cdr3_nt: TGCAGCGTTCGGCGGCCTTTGAACACTGAAGCTTTCTTT
cdr3_aa: CSVRRPLNTEAFF

v_call: TRBV6-5
d_call: TRBD1
clone_size: once
j_call: TRBJ1-2
cdr3_nt: TGTGCCAGCAGTTACAGGGACAGGGGGAACTATGGCTACACCTTC
cdr3_aa: CASSYRDRGNYGYTF

v_call: TRBV15
d_call: TRBD2
clone_size: NA
j_call: TRBJ2-4
cdr3_nt: TGTGCCACCACCAACGGCGGGGGCAAAAACATTCAGTACTTC
cdr3_aa: CATTNGGGKNIQYF

v_call: TRBV28
d_call: NA
clone_size: NA
j_call: TRBJ1-5
cdr3_nt: TGTGCCAGCAGTCTGACTCTGGGCAATCAGCCCCAGCATTTT
cdr3_aa: CASSLTLGNQPQHF

v_call: TRBV19
d_call: TRBD1
clone_size: NA
j_call: TRBJ1-6
cdr3_nt: TGTGCCAGTAGTCCGGGACAGGGAGATTCACCCCTCCACTTT
cdr3_aa: CASSPGQGDSPLHF

v_call: TRBV20-1
d_call: NA
clone_size: once
j_call: TRBJ1-2
cdr3_nt: TGCAGTGCTAGTACACGGGGCTATGGCTACACCTTC
cdr3_aa: CSASTRGYGYTF

v_call: TRBV27
d_call: NA
clone_size: few
j_call: TRBJ1-6
cdr3_nt: TGTGCCAGCAGTTTATCGGCCTGGGGCAATTCACCCCTCCACTTT
cdr3_aa: CASSLSAWGNSPLHF

v_call: TRBV3-1/TRBV3-2
d_call: NA
clone_size: NA
j_call: TRBJ1-2
cdr3_nt: TGTGCCAGCAGCCAAGATGGCCGGACCCGGGGAGGCTACACCTTC
cdr3_aa: CASSQDGRTRGGYTF

v_call: TRBV10-3
d_call: NA
clone_size: NA
j_call: TRBJ1-4
cdr3_nt: TGTGCCATCAGTGACTGGGGAGGGGATGAAAAACTGTTTTTT
cdr3_aa: CAISDWGGDEKLFF

v_call: TRBV7-9
d_call: NA
clone_size: NA
j_call: TRBJ1-4
cdr3_nt: TGTGCCAGCAGTCGTGGGGAGATTGAAAAACTGTTTTTT
cdr3_aa: CASSRGEIEKLFF

v_call: TRBV27
d_call: NA
clone_size: NA
j_call: TRBJ1-5
cdr3_nt: TGTGCCAGCTCGACGGGGAGGGGACAGCCCCAGCATTTT
cdr3_aa: CASSTGRGQPQHF

v_call: TRBV30
d_call: NA
clone_size: few
j_call: TRBJ1-1
cdr3_nt: TGTGCCTGGAGTGTACGGGGGGGGACTGAAGCTTTCTTT
cdr3_aa: CAWSVRGGTEAFF

v_call: TRBV7-9
d_call: NA
clone_size: NA
j_call: TRBJ2-5
cdr3_nt: TGTGCCAGCAGCTCCACAGGGTATGGCGAGACCCAGTACTTC
cdr3_aa: CASSSTGYGETQYF

v_call: TRBV28
d_call: TRBD1
clone_size: NA
j_call: TRBJ1-5
cdr3_nt: TGTGCCAGCAGTCCCAACCCAGAACAGGGGGAGTACGGCAATCAGCCCCAGCATTTT
cdr3_aa: CASSPNPEQGEYGNQPQHF

v_call: TRBV9
d_call: TRBD1
clone_size: NA
j_call: TRBJ2-1
cdr3_nt: TGTGCCAGCAGCGTAGGCACAGGGGGTCCCCTATTCGGCAATGAGCAGTTCTTC
cdr3_aa: CASSVGTGGPLFGNEQFF

v_call: TRBV4-2
d_call: NA
clone_size: NA
j_call: TRBJ1-3
cdr3_nt: TGTGCCAGCAGCCCACAAACAGGCGTCTCTGGAAACACCATATATTTT
cdr3_aa: CASSPQTGVSGNTIYF

v_call: TRBV5-1
d_call: NA
clone_size: NA
j_call: TRBJ2-2
cdr3_nt: TGCGCCAGCAGCTTGGATTCGGGTTCCGGGGAGCTGTTTTTT
cdr3_aa: CASSLDSGSGELFF

v_call: TRBV7-9
d_call: TRBD1
clone_size: NA
j_call: TRBJ1-5
cdr3_nt: TGTGCCAGCAGCTCAGGGACAGCAAGCAATCAGCCCCAGCATTTT
cdr3_aa: CASSSGTASNQPQHF

v_call: TRBV28
d_call: NA
clone_size: NA
j_call: TRBJ1-2
cdr3_nt: TGTGCCAGCCCCACAGTTAACTATGGCTACACCTTC
cdr3_aa: CASPTVNYGYTF

v_call: TRBV5-1
d_call: TRBD1
clone_size: NA
j_call: TRBJ1-3
cdr3_nt: TGCGCCAGCAGTCGGGACAGGATGGAAGGAAACACCATATATTTT
cdr3_aa: CASSRDRMEGNTIYF

v_call: TRBV9
d_call: NA
clone_size: NA
j_call: TRBJ2-7
cdr3_nt: TGTGCCAGCAGCCGGGAAGGGATTCCCTCCTACGAGCAGTACTTC
cdr3_aa: CASSREGIPSYEQYF

v_call: TRBV5-1
d_call: NA
clone_size: few
j_call: TRBJ1-5
cdr3_nt: TGCGCCAGCAGCTTGGAGGGAGGGGCCAGCAATCAGCCCCAGCATTTT
cdr3_aa: CASSLEGGASNQPQHF

v_call: TRBV5-1
d_call: TRBD1
clone_size: few
j_call: TRBJ2-5
cdr3_nt: TGCGCCAGCAGCCGACAGGGGGCCCAAGGGACCCAGTACTTC
cdr3_aa: CASSRQGAQGTQYF